Listed below are T cell receptor beta chains from one sample, sequenced in a study of T cell changes during pregnancy in multiple sclerosis. Using immunoSEQ multiplex PCR, the repertoire was profiled, and TCRdb retains in-frame clones only, with some absent. This sample has some 64,000 clones; 91% occur once, and the top ten carry 2% to 2.5%. The specimen was peripheral blood, collected in the first trimester of pregnancy. These TCRs come from a female donor with multiple sclerosis, enrolled in a pregnancy study. CDR3s include the opening cysteine and the closing phenylalanine or tryptophan. D genes are given only for firm matches. Where a row states a size, it is once, few, many or the class of an expanded clone; other rows omit it.

D	size	J	V	DNA	CDR3
-	-	TRBJ2-3	TRBV28	TGTGCCAGCAGTTACAGCGGGGATACGCAGTATTTT	CASSYSGDTQYF
-	-	TRBJ2-5	TRBV7-2	TGTGCCAGCAGCAAAGTGGCAGGGCTGCAAGAGACCCAGTACTTC	CASSKVAGLQETQYF
-	-	TRBJ1-4	TRBV7-9	TGTGCCAGCAGCTTACCGAGTAGTGCAACTAATGAAAAACTGTTTTTT	CASSLPSSATNEKLFF
-	-	TRBJ2-7	TRBV7-6	TGTGCCAGCAGCTTAGGATGGACAGTCTCCTACGAGCAGTACTTC	CASSLGWTVSYEQYF
-	-	TRBJ1-1	TRBV6-1	TGTGCCAGCAGTCTCCGACAAATCGTCACTGAAGCTTTCTTT	CASSLRQIVTEAFF
TRBD1	-	TRBJ2-6	TRBV6-4	TGTGCCAGCAGAGAGTTCGGGACAGGGTGGGGGGACTCTGGGGCCAACGTCCTGACTTTC	CASREFGTGWGDSGANVLTF
-	-	TRBJ1-5	TRBV2	TGTGCCAGCAGTGAAGACAGGGCAAGCAATCAGCCCCAGCATTTT	CASSEDRASNQPQHF
-	-	TRBJ2-5	TRBV5-1	TGCACCAGCAGCTCGCCGGCGGGGCGGGCGCCCTTCCAAGAGACCCAGTACTTC	CTSSSPAGRAPFQETQYF
-	-	TRBJ1-5	TRBV19	TGTGCCAGTACTACCAGGGCAGTCAATCAGCCCCAGCATTTT	CASTTRAVNQPQHF
TRBD1	-	TRBJ2-7	TRBV2	TGTGCCAGCAGTGCTAGGACAGGGGGTTCCTACGAGCAGTACTTC	CASSARTGGSYEQYF
-	-	TRBJ2-7	TRBV27	TGTGCCAGCAGTTTAAAAGGCGGGGGCCCCAGGGAGCAGTACTTC	CASSLKGGGPREQYF
-	-	TRBJ2-7	TRBV5-1	TGCGCCAGCAGCCCACTAGGCGTGGCGGGGAGCTCCTACGAGCAGTACTTC	CASSPLGVAGSSYEQYF
TRBD1	-	TRBJ1-1	TRBV10-2	TGCGCCAGCAGGCTGGGACAGGTAGTGAGGAACACTGAAGCTTTCTTT	CASRLGQVVRNTEAFF
-	-	TRBJ2-1	TRBV29-1	TGCAGCGTTGGGGGCCCCAATGAGCAGTTCTTC	CSVGGPNEQFF
TRBD2	-	TRBJ2-3	TRBV19	TGTGCCATCTCAGCGGGAAACACAGATACGCAGTATTTT	CAISAGNTDTQYF
TRBD2	-	TRBJ2-3	TRBV6-5	TGTGCCAGCCGTACTTTAGCGGGGGTAACAGATACGCAGTATTTT	CASRTLAGVTDTQYF
-	-	TRBJ2-5	TRBV25-1	TGTGCCAGCAGTGTTCCGGGCAGGGTTGAGACCCAGTACTTC	CASSVPGRVETQYF
-	-	TRBJ2-2	TRBV6-1	TGTGCCAGCAGTGAAGTTCCGGGGGCCGGGGAGCTGTTTTTT	CASSEVPGAGELFF
-	-	TRBJ2-7	TRBV2	TGTGCCAGCAGCCCTGCTACAGGACAGACCTACGAGCAGTACTTC	CASSPATGQTYEQYF
-	-	TRBJ2-7	TRBV30	TGTGCCTGGAGTGGTCGGAGGACCTACGAGCAGTACTTC	CAWSGRRTYEQYF
TRBD2	-	TRBJ2-3	TRBV28	TGTGCCAGCAGCCCAACCCCGGGTAGCGGGAGACCAGATACGCAGTATTTT	CASSPTPGSGRPDTQYF
-	once	TRBJ2-2	TRBV5-4	TGTGCCAGCAGCTTGATGCTGGAGGCGAACACCGGGGAGCTGTTTTTT	CASSLMLEANTGELFF
-	-	TRBJ1-1	TRBV27	TGTGCCAGCAAGACAGGGAACACTGAAGCTTTCTTT	CASKTGNTEAFF
-	-	TRBJ2-1	TRBV5-4	TGTGCCAGCAGCTTTGGGGGGACTGAGGTTTCAATAGACAATGAGCAGTTCTTC	CASSFGGTEVSIDNEQFF
TRBD1	-	TRBJ2-1	TRBV7-3	TGTGCCAGCAGCTTAAGAGAAACAGGGGGCAATAATGAGCAGTTCTTC	CASSLRETGGNNEQFF
TRBD2	-	TRBJ2-7	TRBV19	TGTGCCAGTAGTATAGTTGGTAGCGGGAGCGAGCAGTACTTC	CASSIVGSGSEQYF
-	-	TRBJ2-5	TRBV30	TGTGCCTGGAGTGGGGGCCTCTCCAGGATGGAGACCCAGTACTTC	CAWSGGLSRMETQYF
TRBD2	-	TRBJ2-1	TRBV10-2	TGCGCCAGCAAGGGGATCGGCGGGAGAGGGAATGAGCAGTTCTTC	CASKGIGGRGNEQFF
-	-	TRBJ1-4	TRBV19	TGTGCCAGCTGCGGGCAATCAAGGGAAAAACTGTTTTTT	CASCGQSREKLFF
TRBD1	-	TRBJ2-3	TRBV5-6	TGTGCCAGCAGCTCTTGGACAGGGGTCACAGATACGCAGTATTTT	CASSSWTGVTDTQYF
TRBD2	-	TRBJ2-5	TRBV5-1	TGCGCCAGCAGCTTGGAGTACGGGGAGGGCCGGGAGACCCAGTACTTC	CASSLEYGEGRETQYF
TRBD2	once	TRBJ2-3	TRBV20-1	TGCACCGGGGGGGATACGCAGTATTTT	CTGGDTQYF
TRBD1	-	TRBJ1-2	TRBV28	TGTGCCAGCCGTTTATCAGGGGGCGCGGGAGGCTACACCTTC	CASRLSGGAGGYTF
-	-	TRBJ2-2	TRBV7-6	TGTGCCAGCAGCTTAGTCCGGGGGAGCAACACCGGGGAGCTGTTTTTT	CASSLVRGSNTGELFF
TRBD1	-	TRBJ2-1	TRBV6-1	TGTGCCAGCAGTGTAAGGACAGGGGGCTGGAATGAGCAGTTCTTC	CASSVRTGGWNEQFF
TRBD2	-	TRBJ2-1	TRBV19	TGTGCCAGTAGTATAGGACTAGCGGGAGCTGGTGAGCAGTTCTTC	CASSIGLAGAGEQFF
TRBD2	-	TRBJ2-3	TRBV18	TGTGCCAGCTCACCCTCAGGGACTAGCGGGAGCACAGATACGCAGTATTTT	CASSPSGTSGSTDTQYF
-	-	TRBJ2-1	TRBV7-2	TGTGCCAGCAGCTTAACGGAGGGAGGATGGAATGAGCAGTTCTTC	CASSLTEGGWNEQFF
-	few	TRBJ1-4	TRBV28	TGTGCCAGCAGTTTACCAGGTCTTGGGGAAAAACTGTTTTTT	CASSLPGLGEKLFF
-	-	TRBJ2-3	TRBV2	TGTGCCAGCAGTGAAGGGGGCGGCACAGATACGCAGTATTTT	CASSEGGGTDTQYF
TRBD1	once	TRBJ2-2	TRBV19	TGTGCCAGTAGTATGGCCCTTCAGGGGGCGAACACCGGGGAGCTGTTTTTT	CASSMALQGANTGELFF
-	-	TRBJ2-2	TRBV4-2	TGTGCCAGCAGCCAAGATAAAACCGCAGCGAACACCGGGGAGCTGTTTTTT	CASSQDKTAANTGELFF
-	-	TRBJ1-2	TRBV18	TGTGCCAGCTCACTCGTACAGGGTCTTGGCTATGGCTACACCTTC	CASSLVQGLGYGYTF
-	-	TRBJ2-1	TRBV27	TGTGCCAGCAGTTTAAGGGGGATGGCGTACAATGAGCAGTTCTTC	CASSLRGMAYNEQFF
TRBD1	-	TRBJ1-1	TRBV16	TGTGCCAGCAGCCCGCGGACAGGGGGTAACACTGAAGCTTTCTTT	CASSPRTGGNTEAFF
-	-	TRBJ2-1	TRBV5-4	TGTGCCAGCGGGACGGGGTGGACCACTAGGGGGAATGAGCAGTTCTTC	CASGTGWTTRGNEQFF
TRBD2	-	TRBJ2-1	TRBV7-2	TGTGCCAGCAGCTCTAGCGGGGTCGAGCAGTTCTTC	CASSSSGVEQFF
TRBD1	-	TRBJ1-1	TRBV19	TGTGCCAGTACCCGGGACAGGGCGAGGACTGAAGCTTTCTTT	CASTRDRARTEAFF
-	-	TRBJ1-1	TRBV27	TGTGCCAGCAGTAAACTATTGAACACTGAAGCTTTCTTT	CASSKLLNTEAFF
TRBD1	-	TRBJ1-2	TRBV27	TGTGCCAGCCGGCAGGACAGGGGGCGAGAATTGGTTGGCTACACCTTC	CASRQDRGRELVGYTF
TRBD1	-	TRBJ1-5	TRBV30	TGTGCCTGGAGTGCAGGCAGGGGGTACAATCAGCCCCAGCATTTT	CAWSAGRGYNQPQHF
-	-	TRBJ1-1	TRBV6-6	TGTGCCAGCAGCCGCACGGTGAACACTGAAGCTTTCTTT	CASSRTVNTEAFF
-	-	TRBJ1-4	TRBV29-1	TGCAGCGTTGGACACTCAACTAATGAAAAACTGTTTTTT	CSVGHSTNEKLFF